Below, 10 T cell receptor beta chains from the same sample are listed, as sequenced in a study of blood T cell repertoires in COVID-19. The protocol was immunoSEQ multiplex PCR, while the TCRdb copy is restricted to in-frame clones and leaves out a portion. The sample includes a few hundred thousand clones, nearly 90% of them seen just once. The specimen was PBMCs or T cells enriched from blood (not recorded which). These receptors all come from a woman in her thirties who had recovered from COVID-19.

The chain recombines TRBV11-2 with TRBJ2-1; a possible D gene is TRBD1 (6 bases). Trimming stripped 5 bases from V and 0 bases from J, with 11 bases between. CDR3 length: 15 residues. Germline V CDR1 and CDR2: SGHAT, FQNNGV. The CDR3: CASSPWTASYNEQFF. In nucleotides, the CDR3 is TGTGCCAGCAGCCCCTGGACAGCCTCCTACAATGAGCAGTTCTTC.

This chain connects TRBV19 to TRBJ1-5; D gene unclear. Between the trimmed V and J ends, which lost 7 bases and 0 bases, there was a span of 13 bases. The germline V gene encodes CDR1 LNHDA and CDR2 SQIVND (reference sequence). The CDR3 has 15 residues. The DNA of the CDR3 is TGTGCCAGTACCCCGGCGGTTTATAGCAATCAGCCCCAGCATTTT. Protein sequence: CASTPAVYSNQPQHF.

This clone was counted a few times. The chain has TRBV10-3 and TRBJ1-2; 9 nucleotides match TRBD1. The CDR3 extends over 15 amino acids. The junction had 6 bases not matched to a gene; V was cut back by 3 bases and J by 4 bases. Germline CDR1 is ENHRY and CDR2 is SYGVKD. CDR3 region: CAISEGTGQFYGYTF. DNA for the CDR3: TGTGCCATCAGTGAAGGGACAGGGCAATTCTATGGCTACACCTTC.

The chain recombines TRBV12-3 or TRBV12-4 with TRBJ1-2; no definite D call. The V end lost 6 bases, the J end lost 0 bases, and 5 bases lay between the germline ends. The CDR3 spans 12 residues. The DNA of the CDR3 is TGTGCCAGCAGAACAACTAACTATGGCTACACCTTC. Translation: CASRTTNYGYTF.

The CDR3 spells CASSPGRGDTQYF. CDR3 DNA sequence: TGTGCCAGCAGCCCAGGGCGGGGGGATACGCAGTATTTT. The chain links TRBV7-2 to TRBJ2-3; TRBD2 aligns across 7 bases. Losses at the gene ends were 5 bases for V and 6 bases for J; bases not matched to a gene: 5. In germline, CDR1 is SGHTA, CDR2 FQGNSA. The CDR3 is 13 amino acids.

The V call is TRBV3-1 (or the pseudogene TRBV3-2), the J call TRBJ2-1, with TRBD2 matching over 8 bases. CDR1 LGHDT and CDR2 YNNKEL come from the germline V gene (reference sequence). With 1 base clipped from V and 7 bases from J, the junction kept 3 bases outside the gene matches. This CDR3 is built from 14 residues. CDR3 bases: TGTGCCAGCAGCCAAGCGGAGCGGGGGAATGAGCAGTTCTTC. Its translation is CASSQAERGNEQFF.

This chain connects TRBV20-1 to TRBJ2-3; tentative D call: TRBD2 (6 bases). Per the germline V gene, CDR1 is DFQATT and CDR2 is SNEGSKA (reference sequence). CDR3 length equals 13 residues. Trimming shortened V by 5 bases and J by 0 bases, and 9 bases separated the two germline ends. CDR3 region: CSARGTSTDTQYF. The CDR3, as DNA: TGCAGTGCTCGTGGGACTAGCACAGATACGCAGTATTTT.

The chain joins TRBV10-3 to TRBJ2-5; D is possibly TRBD2 (6 bases). Trimming cost V 7 bases and J 1 base, with 13 bases left between them. Per the germline V gene, CDR1 is ENHRY and CDR2 is SYGVKD. The CDR3 has 14 residues. CDR3 sequence reads: CAINGAGFQETQYF. CDR3 bases: TGTGCCATCAACGGGGCGGGGTTCCAAGAGACCCAGTACTTC.

The chain employs TRBV9 and TRBJ2-7; tentative D call: TRBD2 (5 bases). Trimming removed 4 bases from V and 2 bases from J, with 13 bases in between. The CDR3 is 14 residues long. CDR1 SGDLS and CDR2 YYNGEE come from the germline V gene. CDR3 DNA sequence: TGTGCCAGCAGCTACGAGGGCGCCACCTACGAGCAGTACTTC. This gives the protein CASSYEGATYEQYF.

This sequence joins TRBV27 and TRBJ2-1; weak D call: TRBD2 (6 bases). V was cut by 7 bases and J by 4 bases, with 8 bases left in between. Germline CDR1 and CDR2: MNHEY and SMNVEV (reference sequence). The CDR3 consists of 12 residues. This CDR3 is CASNGGYNEQFF. CDR3 coding DNA: TGTGCCAGCAACGGAGGGTACAATGAGCAGTTCTTC.